This TCR beta chain was sequenced in a study of blood T cell repertoires in COVID-19. Study information: Some COVID-19 samples were acute and others convalescent; all came from the United States, Italy and Spain. PBMCs, B-cell-depleted T cells, or T cells provided the cDNA or gDNA that made up the material.

This clone was detected only once. In the source study's methods: From reference gene primer amplification, estimates of nucleated cell counts were derived. Assay: immunoSEQ multiplex PCR; the TCRdb copy retains only in-frame clones and omits some. Clone size and V and J calls were adopted from that table, with D and trimming inferred from the DNA. The sample shows about 310,000 clones, approximately 89% of them seen only once. CDR1 SNHLY and CDR2 FYNNEI come from the germline V gene. This CDR3 spans 16 amino acids. The V gene lost 2 bases and the J gene lost 8 bases, with 18 bases spanning the gap. This TCR was sampled from a woman aged 45-60 years who had recovered from COVID-19. Material: peripheral blood. The chain has TRBV2 and TRBJ1-4; maybe TRBD1 (6 bases). CDR3 nucleotide sequence: TGTGCCAGCAGTGAATCTCCCCGGGGGGCCAGGGAAAAACTGTTTTTT. It yields the protein CASSESPRGAREKLFF.